Listed here are 27 T cell receptor beta chains from one sample, sequenced in a study of T cell responses to AZD1222 COVID-19 vaccine. Libraries were prepared by immunoSEQ multiplex PCR; TCRdb keeps only in-frame clonotypes and omits some of them. The data contain 150,000 to 180,000 clones, 88% of them seen just once; the ten biggest clones take up 3.1%. This specimen consisted of peripheral blood, obtained on day 0 of AZD1222 vaccination. These receptors came from an adult in good health.

The CDR3 DNA follows: TGTGCCAGCTCGTGGGACAGGAGCTCCTACAATGAGCAGTTCTTC. Protein sequence: CASSWDRSSYNEQFF. The rearrangement links TRBV7-2 to TRBJ2-1; 8 bases fit TRBD1. CDR3 size: 15 residues. J lost 0 bases, V lost 8 bases, and 6 bases had no gene match. Germline loops: CDR1 SGHTA, CDR2 FQGNSA.

The chain has TRBV6-5 and TRBJ1-6; D call uncertain. Germline V lookup: CDR1 MNHEY, CDR2 SVGAGI. The V gene lost 5 bases and the J gene lost 10 bases, with 15 bases spanning the gap. The CDR3 spans 14 residues. The CDR3 here is CASSPREPGSPLHF. CDR3 coding DNA: TGTGCCAGCAGTCCCCGTGAACCGGGATCACCCCTCCACTTT.

The chain has TRBV6-1 and TRBJ1-1, with D unclear. CDR1 and CDR2 (germline): MNHNS, SASEGT. The CDR3 loop spans 16 amino acids. Trimming cost V 1 base and J 0 bases, with 12 bases left between them. As DNA, the CDR3 is TGTGCCAGCAGTGAAGATCCATTCTTTATGAACACTGAAGCTTTCTTT. It encodes CASSEDPFFMNTEAFF.

The gene calls are TRBV23-1 and TRBJ1-5, with 8 bases identical to TRBD1. TRBV23-1 is marked as an open reading frame, function uncertain. This CDR3 comprises 15 residues. V lost 1 base and J lost 5; bases outside the gene matches: 4. CDR3 region: CASSQWEGQDQPQHF. CDR3 sequence (DNA): TGCGCCAGCAGTCAATGGGAGGGACAGGATCAGCCCCAGCATTTT.

This clone turned up a few times. The chain has TRBV5-4 and TRBJ2-7; 7 bases line up with TRBD1. The CDR3 is made up of 15 amino acids. V shed 4 bases, J shed 5 bases, and the junction held 12 bases outside the gene matches. Germline lookup yields CDR1 SGHNT and CDR2 YYREEE (reference sequence). The DNA for the CDR3 is TGTGCCAGCAGCGGCCCCTCACAGGGGATCAACGAGCAGTACTTC. Encoded protein: CASSGPSQGINEQYF.

Only one count was recorded for this clone. V usage is TRBV4-3 and J usage is TRBJ1-5, with TRBD1 identical over 10 bases. The CDR3 extends over 18 amino acids. Germline V gene data show CDR1 as LGHNA and CDR2 as YSLEER. With 0 bases clipped from V and 4 bases from J, the junction kept 9 bases outside the gene matches. CDR3 nucleotide sequence: TGCGCCAGCAGCCAAGATGGGGGACAGGGGCGAAGGAATCAGCCCCAGCATTTT. It encodes CASSQDGGQGRRNQPQHF.

This chain connects TRBV10-3 to TRBJ1-2; D gene uncertain. The V gene's germline CDR1 is ENHRY and CDR2 SYGVKD. Trimming stripped 3 bases from V and 1 base from J, with 6 bases between. CDR3 length: 13 residues. The CDR3 protein is CAISDESNYGYTF. Here the CDR3 DNA reads TGTGCCATCAGTGATGAAAGTAACTATGGCTACACCTTC.

The chain links TRBV5-1 to TRBJ1-1, with TRBD1 as a possible D gene (6 bases). V was shortened by 4 bases and J by 5 bases, with 21 bases between the two germline ends. Germline V gene sequence: CDR1 SGHRS, CDR2 YFSETQ. The CDR3 is 16 amino acids. In DNA form, the CDR3 reads TGCGCCAGCAGCGCATTAGGGGACACCCGAAGAACTGAAGCTTTCTTT. It translates to CASSALGDTRRTEAFF.

This clone has only one observation. The V gene is TRBV7-9, the J gene TRBJ1-5, with 7 bases lining up with TRBD1. Per germline, CDR1 SEHNR and CDR2 FQNEAQ (reference sequence). With V trimmed by 5 bases and J by 3 bases, 4 bases remained unmatched. The CDR3 length is 14 residues. DNA of the CDR3: TGTGCCAGCAGCGTACAGGGGTCCAATCAGCCCCAGCATTTT. Translation: CASSVQGSNQPQHF.

The chain joins TRBV4-2 to TRBJ2-7; D ambiguous. The CDR3 is 13 amino acids. V was cut by 0 bases and J by 5 bases, with 8 bases left in between. The germline CDR1 and CDR2 sequences are LGHNA and YNFKEQ. The CDR3 spells CASSQEWGNEQYF. CDR3 in DNA: TGTGCCAGCAGCCAAGAGTGGGGAAACGAGCAGTACTTC.

The rearrangement uses TRBV6-2 or TRBV6-3 and TRBJ1-5; unclear D gene. Trimming cost V 3 bases and J 6 bases, with 0 bases left between them. This CDR3 is 10 amino acids long. CDR1 is MNHEY and CDR2 is SVGEGT in the germline V gene. The CDR3 sequence is CASSYQPQHF. The CDR3 DNA follows: TGTGCCAGCAGTTATCAGCCCCAGCATTTT.

V gene TRBV5-4 combines with J gene TRBJ1-1, with D maybe TRBD1 (5 bases). The CDR3 contains 13 residues. Between the trimmed V and J ends, which lost 0 bases and 6 bases, there was a span of 9 bases. CDR1 is SGHNT and CDR2 is YYREEE in the germline V gene (reference sequence). The CDR3 nucleotides are TGTGCCAGCAGCTTGGCCGGGGCACCTGAAGCTTTCTTT. Amino acids: CASSLAGAPEAFF.

V is TRBV19 and J is TRBJ1-3, with D possibly matching TRBD1 (5 bases). The germline V and J ends were trimmed by 5 bases and 1 base, with 12 bases remaining between them. The V gene's germline CDR1 is LNHDA and CDR2 SQIVND (reference sequence). The CDR3 contains 15 residues. DNA of the CDR3: TGTGCCAGTAGTCTCTATAGGACATCTGGAAACACCATATATTTT. Its protein product is CASSLYRTSGNTIYF. The full variable domain, completed using reference TRBV19 and TRBJ1-3, is DGGITQSPKYLFRKEGQNVTLSCEQNLNHDAMYWYRQDPGQGLRLIYYSQIVNDFQKGDIAEGYSVSREKKESFPLTVTSAQKNPTAFYLCASSLYRTSGNTIYFGEGSWLTVV.

CDR3 sequence: CASSDRGSGDTEAFF. The CDR3 DNA sequence: TGTGCCAGCAGTGACAGGGGCTCTGGAGACACTGAAGCTTTCTTT. J is TRBJ1-1 and V is TRBV6-2 or TRBV6-3, with 8 bases lining up with TRBD1. The V segment lost 5 bases and the J segment 3 bases; nucleotides outside the gene matches: 8. Germline-derived CDR1 and CDR2 are MNHEY and SVGEGT. The CDR3 runs to 15 residues.

The V gene is TRBV11-2, the J gene TRBJ2-2, with 7 bases that match TRBD1. CDR3 length: 16 residues. The trim removed 5 bases at V and 0 bases at J, leaving 6 bases unmatched. CDR1 SGHAT and CDR2 FQNNGV come from the germline V gene. This CDR3 is CASSARQGANTGELFF. CDR3 nucleotides: TGTGCCAGCAGCGCCAGGCAGGGGGCGAACACCGGGGAGCTGTTTTTT.

This chain links TRBV11-2 with TRBJ1-1; weak D call: TRBD1 (5 bases). The V and J ends lost 5 bases and 0 bases respectively, with 22 bases between them. This CDR3 region has 18 residues. CDR1 is SGHAT and CDR2 is FQNNGV in the germline V gene. CDR3 amino acids: CASSPRGFFQGMNTEAFF. In DNA, the CDR3 is TGTGCCAGCAGCCCCCGGGGCTTCTTCCAAGGGATGAACACTGAAGCTTTCTTT.

The chain has TRBV7-2 and TRBJ1-5; perhaps TRBD1 as D (6 bases). This CDR3 has 14 residues. Germline V CDR1 and CDR2: SGHTA, FQGNSA. Trimming took off 5 bases at V and 4 bases at J, with 12 bases between the two ends. Here the CDR3 reads CASSPHRDNQPQHF. CDR3 sequence (DNA): TGTGCCAGCAGCCCCCACAGGGATAATCAGCCCCAGCATTTT.

The rearrangement links TRBV6-4 to TRBJ2-1; D gene ambiguous. Germline lookup yields CDR1 MRHNA and CDR2 SNTAGT. The CDR3 is made up of 13 amino acids. V was pared by 0 bases and J by 9 bases, with 9 bases between. The CDR3 loop reads CASSDSSWGEQFF. The CDR3 bases are TGTGCCAGCAGTGACTCGAGTTGGGGTGAGCAGTTCTTC.

This clone was found once. The same CDR3 arises from other DNA sequences in this sample as well. V gene TRBV6-2 or TRBV6-3 combines with J gene TRBJ1-1, with no clear D. Germline CDR1 reads MNHEY; CDR2 reads SVGEGT. The CDR3 spans 13 residues. The V end was cut by 4 bases, the J end by 0 bases, with 6 bases between. The CDR3 here is CASSWGMNTEAFF. As DNA, the CDR3 is TGTGCCAGCAGTTGGGGAATGAACACTGAAGCTTTCTTT.

The rearrangement uses TRBV7-9 and TRBJ2-2, with 9 bases lining up with TRBD1. The CDR3 is 16 amino acids. Germline CDR1 is SEHNR and CDR2 is FQNEAQ (reference sequence). The junction had 11 bases not matched to a gene; V was cut back by 6 bases and J by 6 bases. This CDR3 is CASSRSGQGESGELFF. CDR3 DNA sequence: TGTGCCAGCAGTCGCTCGGGACAGGGTGAATCCGGGGAGCTGTTTTTT. Filled out from reference TRBV7-9 and TRBJ2-2, the complete variable domain reads DTGVSQNPRHKITKRGQNVTFRCDPISEHNRLYWYRQTLGQGPEFLTYFQNEAQLEKSRLLSDRFSAERPKGSFSTLEIQRTEQGDSAMYLCASSRSGQGESGELFFGEGSRLTVL.

The rearrangement links TRBV6-2 or TRBV6-3 to TRBJ1-2, with D uncertain. The germline V gene encodes CDR1 MNHEY and CDR2 SVGEGT. CDR3 size: 15 residues. Trimming left V 0 bases short and J 4 bases short, with 12 bases between. CDR3 in amino acids: CASSYSMEGTYGYTF. DNA for the CDR3: TGTGCCAGCAGTTACTCGATGGAGGGAACCTATGGCTACACCTTC.

The J gene is TRBJ1-4, the V gene TRBV10-1; D unclear. The V gene lost 0 bases and the J gene lost 7 bases, with 12 bases spanning the gap. Per germline, CDR1 WNHNN and CDR2 SYGVQD (reference sequence). This CDR3 is built from 15 residues. CDR3 amino acids: CASSESTGTGEKLFF. The CDR3, as DNA: TGCGCCAGCAGTGAGTCTACTGGTACGGGTGAAAAACTGTTTTTT.

This clone appeared a single time. This chain uses TRBV7-2 with TRBJ2-1; TRBD1 or TRBD2 may be the D gene (5 bases each). Trimming stripped 2 bases from V and 6 bases from J, with 20 bases between. Germline CDR1 reads SGHTA; CDR2 reads FQGNSA. The CDR3 runs to 17 residues. CDR3 in amino acids: CASSLLFSGTTPNEQFF. As DNA, the CDR3 is TGTGCCAGCAGCTTACTTTTTTCCGGGACCACACCCAATGAGCAGTTCTTC.

The V and J genes are TRBV5-4 and TRBJ2-2; 7 bases agree with TRBD2. There are 15 residues in the CDR3. V lost 4 bases to trimming and J lost 0 bases; unmatched junction nucleotides: 3. From germline, CDR1 is SGHNT and CDR2 YYREEE (reference sequence). CDR3 protein: CASSPGGSNTGELFF. In nucleotides, the CDR3 is TGTGCCAGCAGCCCCGGGGGGTCGAACACCGGGGAGCTGTTTTTT.

The V and J genes are TRBV27 and TRBJ2-1, with 9 bases that match TRBD2. The ends lost 3 bases at V and 3 bases at J; junction bases unmatched: 9. The CDR3 runs to 17 residues. Looked up from germline, CDR1 is MNHEY and CDR2 is SMNVEV (reference sequence). As DNA, the CDR3 is TGTGCCAGCAGTTTCTGGCGGGGGGGCCTGAACTACAATGAGCAGTTCTTC. Its protein is CASSFWRGGLNYNEQFF.

CDR3 loop: CASSLDTQNYGYTF. The DNA of the CDR3 is TGCGCCAGCAGCTTGGATACACAGAACTATGGCTACACCTTC. The chain combines TRBV5-1 with TRBJ1-2; D unresolved. Germline CDR1 reads SGHRS; CDR2 reads YFSETQ. V gave up 0 bases and J gave up 2 bases, with 8 bases separating them. The CDR3 consists of 14 residues.

The genes are TRBV19 and TRBJ1-5, with 7 positions matching TRBD1. The V gene's germline CDR1 is LNHDA and CDR2 SQIVND (reference sequence). J gave up 7 bases and V 9 bases, and 15 bases lay outside the gene matches. The CDR3 extends over 15 amino acids. DNA of the CDR3: TGTGCCAGCAACCCTACGGAGGGGGCGCGGCAGCCCCAGCATTTT. This gives the protein CASNPTEGARQPQHF.